The clone carrying this TCR beta chain was counted ten times or more. The library targeted TCRbeta and was prepared with unique molecular identifiers. TCRdb recomputed calls from the PCR reads with MiXCR, one row per CDR3 protein. The table includes a few hundred thousand distinct CDR3 sequences, 9% to 10% detected once. The data originate from a study of T-cell reconstitution after alpha-beta-depleted transplantation in children. This receptor was obtained from a human donor who donated a stem cell graft to a child with SCID. The source material was PBMCs from the stem cell graft donor, sampled from the stem cell graft.

CDR3 nucleotides: TGTGCCAGCAGTCAGAGACAGTTTAGCAATCAGCCCCAGCATTTT. It specifies CASSQRQFSNQPQHF. The V gene is TRBV12-3 or TRBV12-4, the J gene TRBJ1-5, with D maybe TRBD1 (5 bases). The germline V and J ends were trimmed by 5 bases and 0 bases, with 11 bases remaining between them. The CDR3 sequence is 15 residues long.